This T cell receptor beta chain emerged from a study of cytomegalovirus exposure and HLA in healthy donors. Trimming at V came to 0 bases and at J to 4 bases, leaving 4 bases not matched to a gene. CDR3 size: 15 residues. PCR involved 60 Vbeta and 13 Jbeta primers. Here immunoSEQ multiplex PCR was the method, and the copy in TCRdb shows in-frame clones only, minus some. The sample includes 100,000 to 150,000 clones. Input material: PBMCs. This chain links TRBV23-1 with TRBJ2-7; the match to TRBD1 covers 9 bases. TRBV23-1 is reported as an ORF; its role is uncertain. This TCR was recovered from a woman aged 40 to 50 in good health and CMV-seronegative. The CDR3 protein is CASSQSGTGSYEQYV. CDR3 nucleotides: TGCGCCAGCAGTCAATCGGGGACAGGGTCGTACGAGCAGTACGTC.